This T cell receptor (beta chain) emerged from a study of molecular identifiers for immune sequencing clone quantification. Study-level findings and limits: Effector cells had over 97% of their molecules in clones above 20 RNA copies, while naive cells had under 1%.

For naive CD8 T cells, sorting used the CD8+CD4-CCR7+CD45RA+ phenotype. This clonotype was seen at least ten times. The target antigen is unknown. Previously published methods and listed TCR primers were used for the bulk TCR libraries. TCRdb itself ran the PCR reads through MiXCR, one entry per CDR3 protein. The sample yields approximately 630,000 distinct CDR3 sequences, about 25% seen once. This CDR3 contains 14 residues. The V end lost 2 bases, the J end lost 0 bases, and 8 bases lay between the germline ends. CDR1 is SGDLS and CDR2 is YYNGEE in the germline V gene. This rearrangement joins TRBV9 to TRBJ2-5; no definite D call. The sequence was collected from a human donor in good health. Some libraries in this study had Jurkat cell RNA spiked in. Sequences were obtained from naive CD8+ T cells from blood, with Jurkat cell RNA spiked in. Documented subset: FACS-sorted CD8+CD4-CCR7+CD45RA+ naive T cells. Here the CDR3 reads CASSVDGYQETQYF. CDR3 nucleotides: TGTGCCAGCAGCGTTGACGGGTACCAAGAGACCCAGTACTTC.